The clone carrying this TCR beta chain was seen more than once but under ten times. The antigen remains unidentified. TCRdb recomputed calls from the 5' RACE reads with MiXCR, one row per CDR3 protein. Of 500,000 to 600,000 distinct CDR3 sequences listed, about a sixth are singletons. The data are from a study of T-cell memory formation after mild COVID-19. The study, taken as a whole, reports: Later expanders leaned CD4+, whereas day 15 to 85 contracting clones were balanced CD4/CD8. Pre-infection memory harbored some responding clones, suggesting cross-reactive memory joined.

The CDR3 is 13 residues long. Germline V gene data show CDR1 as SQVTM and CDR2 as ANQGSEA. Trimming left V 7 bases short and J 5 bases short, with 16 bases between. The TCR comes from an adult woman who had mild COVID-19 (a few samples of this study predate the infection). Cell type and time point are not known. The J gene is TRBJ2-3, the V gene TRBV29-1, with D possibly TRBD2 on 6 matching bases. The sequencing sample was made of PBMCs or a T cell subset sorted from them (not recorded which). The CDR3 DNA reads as TGCAGCGCCGGAGAATATAGCGGAGATACGCAGTATTTT. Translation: CSAGEYSGDTQYF.